The clone carrying this T cell receptor (beta chain) was observed once. Its antigen is not known. Pooled together were second doses at about 4 or about 12 weeks. The entry originates in a study of T cell responses to AZD1222 COVID-19 vaccine. General observations from the study: With dominance at 160-218 and 743-854, vaccine-associated CD4 TCRs spanned spike. Clonal diversity may have been underestimated in mostly white British donors. Spike-specific TCR breadth and depth both grew after two AZD1222 doses.

The table came from immunoSEQ multiplex PCR; TCRdb's copy has only in-frame clones and leaves some out. The profile covers some 110,000 clones, with about 91% appearing a single time and 44% taken by the ten largest. Trimming shortened V by 1 base and J by 1 base, and 1 base separated the two germline ends. The CDR3 consists of 12 residues. Germline V gene data show CDR1 as KGHSH and CDR2 as LQKENI. The J gene is TRBJ1-1, the V gene TRBV18; no clear D gene. The source of this sequence is an adult who received the AZD1222 COVID-19 vaccine. Here the sequenced sample was peripheral blood, taken 28 days after the second AZD1222 dose. CDR3 in amino acids: CASSPQNTEAFF. For the CDR3, the DNA is TGTGCCAGCTCACCACAGAACACTGAAGCTTTCTTT.